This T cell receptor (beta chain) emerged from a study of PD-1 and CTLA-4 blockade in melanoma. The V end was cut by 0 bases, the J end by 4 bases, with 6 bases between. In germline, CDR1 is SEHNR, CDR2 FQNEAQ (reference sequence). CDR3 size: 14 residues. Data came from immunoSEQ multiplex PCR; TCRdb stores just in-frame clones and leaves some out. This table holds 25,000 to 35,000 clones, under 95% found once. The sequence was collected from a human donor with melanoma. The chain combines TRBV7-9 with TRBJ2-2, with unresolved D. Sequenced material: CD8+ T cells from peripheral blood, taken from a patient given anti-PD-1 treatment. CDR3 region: CASSLAGPTGELFF. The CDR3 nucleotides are TGTGCCAGCAGCTTAGCAGGGCCCACCGGGGAGCTGTTTTTT.